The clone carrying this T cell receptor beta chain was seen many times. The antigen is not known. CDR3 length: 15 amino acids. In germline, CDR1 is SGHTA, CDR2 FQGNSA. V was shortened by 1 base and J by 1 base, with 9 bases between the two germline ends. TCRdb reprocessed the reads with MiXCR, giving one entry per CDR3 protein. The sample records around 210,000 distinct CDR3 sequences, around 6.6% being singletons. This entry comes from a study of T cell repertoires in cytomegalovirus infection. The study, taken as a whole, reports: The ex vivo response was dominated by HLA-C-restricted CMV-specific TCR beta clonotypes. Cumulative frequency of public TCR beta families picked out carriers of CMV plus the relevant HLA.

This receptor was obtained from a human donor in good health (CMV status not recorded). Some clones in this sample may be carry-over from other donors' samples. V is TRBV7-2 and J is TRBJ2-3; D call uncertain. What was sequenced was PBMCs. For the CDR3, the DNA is TGTGCCAGCAGCTTAGAAGGGCTAGGCACAGATACGCAGTATTTT. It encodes CASSLEGLGTDTQYF.